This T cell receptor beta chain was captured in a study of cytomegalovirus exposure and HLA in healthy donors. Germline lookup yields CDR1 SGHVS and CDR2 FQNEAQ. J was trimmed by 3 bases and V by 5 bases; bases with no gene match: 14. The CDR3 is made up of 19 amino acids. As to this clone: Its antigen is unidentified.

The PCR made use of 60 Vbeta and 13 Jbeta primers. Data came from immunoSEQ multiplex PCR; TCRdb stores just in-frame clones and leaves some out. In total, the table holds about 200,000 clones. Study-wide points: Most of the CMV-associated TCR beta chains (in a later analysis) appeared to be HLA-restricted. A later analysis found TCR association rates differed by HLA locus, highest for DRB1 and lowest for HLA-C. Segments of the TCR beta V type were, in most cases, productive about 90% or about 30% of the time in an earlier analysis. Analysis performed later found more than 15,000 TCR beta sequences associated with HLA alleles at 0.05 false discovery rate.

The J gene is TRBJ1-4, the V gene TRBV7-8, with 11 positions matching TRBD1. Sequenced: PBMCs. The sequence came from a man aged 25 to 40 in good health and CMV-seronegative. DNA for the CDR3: TGTGCCAGCAGCCCCCCCGCGGACAGGGGGCAGGGTCCTAATGAAAAACTGTTTTTT. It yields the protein CASSPPADRGQGPNEKLFF.